Listed here are 32 T cell receptor beta chains from one sample, sequenced in a study of CD8 T cells in Susac syndrome. RNA amounts of roughly 0.5 to 1 ug underwent reverse transcription with random hexamers. Using its own MiXCR run on the immunoSEQ multiplex PCR reads, TCRdb lists one record per CDR3 protein. Of about 140,000 distinct CDR3 sequences in the sample, around 93% were seen once. The sequenced sample was CD4+ T cells from PBMCs. These receptors came from a human donor with Susac syndrome.

CDR3 sequence: CASKTDRGNNEQFF. The CDR3 coding sequence is TGTGCCAGCAAAACGGACCGAGGAAACAATGAGCAGTTCTTC. The chain couples TRBV7-9 to TRBJ2-1; D gene ambiguous. The CDR3 is 14 residues long. Germline CDR1 reads SEHNR; CDR2 reads FQNEAQ (reference sequence). V lost 7 bases and J 5 bases, leaving 15 bases between the germline ends.

This sequence joins TRBV20-1 and TRBJ1-2; D unclear. The CDR3 runs to 9 residues. Germline CDR1 DFQATT, CDR2 SNEGSKA (reference sequence). The CDR3 region is CSVADGYTF. The CDR3 DNA is TGCAGCGTCGCCGATGGCTACACCTTC.

The chain has TRBV30 and TRBJ1-1; TRBD1 might be the D (6 bases). The V and J ends lost 3 bases and 7 bases respectively, with 6 bases between them. Per germline, CDR1 GTSNPN and CDR2 SVGIG (reference sequence). The CDR3 covers 10 residues. This chain's CDR3 is CAWRDSEAFF. The CDR3 DNA follows: TGTGCCTGGAGGGACAGTGAAGCTTTCTTT.

The gene calls are TRBV9 and TRBJ2-1, with a tentative D call TRBD2 (6 bases). Germline CDR1 is SGDLS and CDR2 is YYNGEE. This CDR3 has 14 residues. Deletions cut 4 bases from V and 9 bases from J, with 17 bases between. The CDR3 here is CASSPRIQRAEQFF. Written as DNA, the CDR3 is TGTGCCAGCAGCCCTCGGATCCAGCGGGCTGAGCAGTTCTTC.

The chain carries TRBV30 and TRBJ2-2; possibly TRBD1 or TRBD2 for D (6 bases each). V gave up 3 bases and J gave up 2 bases, with 16 bases separating them. Germline V gene data show CDR1 as GTSNPN and CDR2 as SVGIG (reference sequence). The CDR3 has 16 residues. The DNA of the CDR3 is TGTGCCTGGAGACGACCCGGCGGGACAAACACCGGGGAGCTGTTTTTT. Its protein is CAWRRPGGTNTGELFF.

The rearrangement uses TRBV4-1 and TRBJ1-6; 7 bases fit TRBD1. The junction had 5 bases not matched to a gene; V was cut back by 0 bases and J by 9 bases. Looked up from germline, CDR1 is MGHRA and CDR2 is YSYEKL. The CDR3 sequence is 15 residues long. CDR3 bases: TGCGCCAGCAGCCAAGAGCTGAAGGGGGCTTCACCCCTCCACTTT. It encodes CASSQELKGASPLHF.

This chain uses TRBV9 with TRBJ2-7, with D perhaps TRBD2 (6 bases). The CDR3 contains 14 residues. Trimming took 4 bases from V and 3 from J, leaving 14 bases between them. CDR1 and CDR2 from the germline V gene are SGDLS and YYNGEE. CDR3 nucleotides: TGTGCCAGCAGCTCACGGGACGGGAGCTACGAGCAGTACTTC. It encodes CASSSRDGSYEQYF.

This sequence joins TRBV18 and TRBJ1-1; no definite D call. V lost 3 bases and J lost 2, with 10 bases in between. The CDR3 contains 14 residues. Germline CDR1 is KGHSH and CDR2 is LQKENI. This chain's CDR3 is CASSPSEINTEAFF. In DNA, the CDR3 is TGTGCCAGCTCACCCAGCGAGATCAACACTGAAGCTTTCTTT. Using reference TRBV18 and TRBJ1-1 for the parts outside the CDR3, the full variable domain is NAGVMQNPRHLVRRRGQEARLRCSPMKGHSHVYWYRQLPEEGLKFMVYLQKENIIDESGMPKERFSAEFPKEGPSILRIQQVVRGDSAAYFCASSPSEINTEAFFGQGTRLTVV.

The chain links TRBV20-1 to TRBJ2-7; no reliable D call. Trimming took 5 bases from V and 6 from J, leaving 11 bases between them. This CDR3 has 11 amino acids. Germline lookup yields CDR1 DFQATT and CDR2 SNEGSKA (reference sequence). Written as DNA, the CDR3 is TGCAGTGCTGCCGGGCCAGTCGAGCAGTACTTC. This encodes CSAAGPVEQYF.

The J gene is TRBJ2-3, the V gene TRBV20-1, with D possibly being TRBD2 (6 bases). This CDR3 is built from 15 residues. The germline gives CDR1 DFQATT, CDR2 SNEGSKA (reference sequence). The V end was cut by 6 bases, the J end by 1 base, with 17 bases between. The CDR3 loop reads CSAPTRGEGTDTQYF. The CDR3 coding sequence is TGCAGTGCGCCGACTAGGGGCGAGGGCACAGATACGCAGTATTTT.

The V call is TRBV7-9, the J call TRBJ2-7, with 8 bases matching TRBD1. Germline CDR1 is SEHNR and CDR2 is FQNEAQ (reference sequence). The V gene end was trimmed by 5 bases and the J gene end by 6 bases; junction bases not matched to a gene: 6. The length of the CDR3 is 13 residues. DNA for the CDR3: TGTGCCAGCAGCCGGGGACAGGTGGCCGAGCAGTACTTC. Residues: CASSRGQVAEQYF.

The rearrangement joins TRBV4-3 to TRBJ2-1, with TRBD2 matching over 10 bases. J gave up 0 bases and V 2 bases, and 4 bases lay outside the gene matches. CDR3 length: 17 amino acids. Per germline, CDR1 LGHNA and CDR2 YSLEER. The CDR3 loop is CASSQTSGVSSYNEQFF. The DNA of the CDR3 is TGCGCCAGCAGCCAAACTAGCGGGGTGAGCTCCTACAATGAGCAGTTCTTC.

The chain combines TRBV20-1 with TRBJ2-1; TRBD2 matches 7 bases. From germline, CDR1 is DFQATT and CDR2 SNEGSKA (reference sequence). CDR3 length: 15 amino acids. With V trimmed by 2 bases and J by 3 bases, 7 bases remained unmatched. CDR3 residues: CSARWGRANYNEQFF. The CDR3 region has the DNA TGCAGTGCTAGATGGGGGAGGGCCAACTACAATGAGCAGTTCTTC.

V and J are TRBV15 and TRBJ2-3, with a tentative D call TRBD1 (7 bases). CDR3 length: 14 amino acids. Trimming removed 6 bases at V and 5 bases at J, with 15 bases between. Germline V gene lookup returns CDR1 LNHNV and CDR2 YYDKDF (reference sequence). CDR3 DNA: TGTGCCACCAGTTTGAGGGGGCGGGGAGATACGCAGTATTTT. Protein product: CATSLRGRGDTQYF.

V and J are TRBV20-1 and TRBJ2-7; 7 bases align to TRBD1. J gave up 0 bases and V 1 base, and 3 bases lay outside the gene matches. CDR1 is DFQATT and CDR2 is SNEGSKA in the germline V gene (reference sequence). The CDR3 spans 14 residues. CDR3 loop: CSARVGGASYEQYF. In nucleotides, the CDR3 is TGCAGTGCTAGAGTAGGGGGCGCCTCCTACGAGCAGTACTTC.

DNA of the CDR3: TGTGCCACCAGCAGAGGCTCGGGGAGCACAGATACGCAGTATTTT. Translated: CATSRGSGSTDTQYF. The rearrangement uses TRBV15 and TRBJ2-3; D might be TRBD2 (5 bases). The ends were cut back, 1 base at V and 0 bases at J, with 8 bases in the middle. Germline V gives CDR1 LNHNV, CDR2 YYDKDF (reference sequence). The CDR3 is 15 residues long.

A single count supports this clonotype. J is TRBJ1-2 and V is TRBV29-1; D unresolved. CDR3 length equals 11 residues. Trimming took 4 bases from V and 7 from J, leaving 10 bases between them. The germline CDR1 and CDR2 sequences are SQVTM and ANQGSEA. In DNA form, the CDR3 reads TGCAGCGTTGCGCCCCCAGGTGGCTACACCTTC. This translates into CSVAPPGGYTF.

The chain carries TRBV12-3 or TRBV12-4 and TRBJ2-3; 7 bases fit TRBD2. With V trimmed by 2 bases and J by 0 bases, 2 bases remained unmatched. The CDR3 length is 15 residues. DNA of the CDR3: TGTGCCAGCAGTTTAAAAGCGGGGAGCACAGATACGCAGTATTTT. It translates to CASSLKAGSTDTQYF.

The chain couples TRBV30 to TRBJ1-1, with TRBD1 matching over 7 bases. The J segment lost 3 bases and the V segment lost 2 bases, leaving 3 bases of the junction unmatched. Germline CDR1 is GTSNPN and CDR2 is SVGIG (reference sequence). The CDR3 loop spans 13 amino acids. CDR3 residues: CAWSRQGYTEAFF. CDR3 nucleotide sequence: TGTGCCTGGAGTAGACAGGGATACACTGAAGCTTTCTTT.

J is TRBJ1-1 and V is TRBV5-1; D is undetermined. The CDR3 consists of 14 residues. Looked up from germline, CDR1 is SGHRS and CDR2 is YFSETQ. The germline V and J ends were trimmed by 0 bases and 1 base, with 7 bases remaining between them. The CDR3 is CASSLVSENTEAFF. CDR3 DNA sequence: TGCGCCAGCAGCTTGGTTTCAGAGAACACTGAAGCTTTCTTT.

This chain joins TRBV5-1 and TRBJ2-7, with a weak D call TRBD1 (5 bases). CDR1 and CDR2 from the germline V gene are SGHRS and YFSETQ. The CDR3 extends over 15 amino acids. V lost 4 bases and J lost 6, with 20 bases in between. The CDR3 region is CASSIVVGPTGEQYF. CDR3 nucleotide sequence: TGCGCCAGCAGCATCGTGGTGGGGCCCACCGGCGAGCAGTACTTC.

The rearrangement links TRBV30 to TRBJ1-6; 7 positions match TRBD1. Germline V gene sequence: CDR1 GTSNPN, CDR2 SVGIG (reference sequence). Germline trimming cut 0 bases from V and 6 bases from J; bases unmatched to any gene: 5. This CDR3 has 15 residues. Here the CDR3 DNA reads TGTGCCTGGAGTGTACGGGCAGGGGGTAATTCACCCCTCCACTTT. It codes for CAWSVRAGGNSPLHF.

This clonotype was counted a single time. The chain has TRBV9 and TRBJ2-5; unclear D gene. V was trimmed by 2 bases and J by 5 bases, leaving 10 bases between them. This CDR3 has 13 residues. Germline V gives CDR1 SGDLS, CDR2 YYNGEE. DNA for the CDR3: TGTGCCAGCAGCGTCACATGGCTGGAGACCCAGTACTTC. This translates into CASSVTWLETQYF.

The chain links TRBV3-1 to TRBJ1-2, with TRBD1 as a possible D gene (5 bases). The V end lost 1 base, the J end lost 8 bases, and 11 bases lay between the germline ends. Germline assignment: CDR1 LGHDT and CDR2 YNNKEL (reference sequence). CDR3 size: 13 residues. CDR3 DNA sequence: TGTGCCAGCAGCCAAGTAAAGGGGAAAGGCTACACCTTC. It is translated as CASSQVKGKGYTF.

J is TRBJ1-1 and V is TRBV12-3 or TRBV12-4; D gene ambiguous. Trimming took off 5 bases at V and 0 bases at J, with 7 bases between the two ends. The CDR3 sequence is 13 residues long. The CDR3, as DNA: TGTGCCAGCAGTGGTGGGATGAACACTGAAGCTTTCTTT. Encoded protein: CASSGGMNTEAFF.

V and J are TRBV12-3 or TRBV12-4 and TRBJ1-5; no clear D gene. The CDR3 loop spans 12 amino acids. The V and J ends lost 5 bases and 7 bases respectively, with 9 bases between them. As DNA, the CDR3 is TGTGCCAGCAGTCCCCGCCGGCAGCCCCAGCATTTT. This codes for CASSPRRQPQHF.

The CDR3 region has the DNA TGTGCCAGCTCACGAGACAGGGATGGTCTGTTTTTT. Translation gives CASSRDRDGLFF. The chain links TRBV18 to TRBJ1-4; 7 bases map to TRBD1. Germline CDR1 is KGHSH and CDR2 is LQKENI. J lost 14 bases, V lost 4 bases, and 7 bases had no gene match. The CDR3 contains 12 residues.

V gene TRBV12-3 or TRBV12-4 combines with J gene TRBJ1-6; maybe TRBD1 (6 bases). CDR3 length: 14 residues. V shed 6 bases and J shed 7 bases, with 13 bases lying between them. CDR3 amino acids: CASSPRGNNSPLHF. Here the CDR3 DNA reads TGTGCCAGCAGCCCGAGGGGGAACAATTCACCCCTCCACTTT.

V usage is TRBV30 and J usage is TRBJ2-6, with unresolved D. Germline V lookup: CDR1 GTSNPN, CDR2 SVGIG (reference sequence). The CDR3 has 16 residues. Trimming took off 3 bases at V and 1 base at J, with 13 bases between the two ends. The CDR3 coding sequence is TGTGCCTGGAGGGAAGCTCATTTATCTGGGGCCAACGTCCTGACTTTC. It specifies CAWREAHLSGANVLTF.

The chain carries TRBV6-5 and TRBJ1-1, with 8 bases aligning to TRBD1. The CDR3 consists of 15 residues. Trimming at V came to 11 bases and at J to 4 bases, leaving 15 bases not matched to a gene. Germline V gene lookup returns CDR1 MNHEY and CDR2 SVGAGI. The CDR3 DNA reads TGTGCCTCCAAGACCAGGGGGCATTTGGGCACTGAAGCTTTCTTT. This translates into CASKTRGHLGTEAFF.

The V gene is TRBV7-3, the J gene TRBJ2-2; unclear D gene. Looked up from germline, CDR1 is SGHTA and CDR2 is FQGTGA. Between the trimmed V and J ends, which lost 1 base and 6 bases, there was a span of 3 bases. CDR3 length: 12 amino acids. CDR3 in amino acids: CASSLIPGELFF. In DNA, the CDR3 is TGTGCCAGCAGCTTAATCCCCGGGGAGCTGTTTTTT. Looking up the rest from reference TRBV7-3 and TRBJ2-2 gives the full variable domain: GAGVSQTPSNKVTEKGKYVELRCDPISGHTALYWYRQSLGQGPEFLIYFQGTGAADDSGLPNDRFFAVRPEGSVSTLKIQRTERGDSAVYLCASSLIPGELFFGEGSRLTVL.

This chain links TRBV30 with TRBJ2-2, with D maybe TRBD1 (6 bases). Germline assignment: CDR1 GTSNPN and CDR2 SVGIG (reference sequence). This CDR3 spans 12 amino acids. Trimming left V 1 base short and J 6 bases short, with 6 bases between. The CDR3 DNA is TGTGCCTGGAGTGAGGGGGCCGGGGAGCTGTTTTTT. This encodes CAWSEGAGELFF.